This entry is about one T cell receptor (beta chain). The sample belongs to a study of blood T cell repertoires in COVID-19. Study summary: From the United States, Italy and Spain came samples of acute and convalescent COVID-19.

Data came from immunoSEQ multiplex PCR; TCRdb stores just in-frame clones and leaves some out. The sample has just over 650,000 clones; around 90% are singletons. Material: peripheral blood. This clonotype was sampled from a woman younger than 35 with acute or convalescent COVID-19.

CDR3 protein: CASSIRQGANTGELFF. CDR3 coding DNA: TGCGCCAGCAGCATACGACAGGGGGCCAACACCGGGGAGCTGTTTTTT. The gene calls are TRBV5-1 and TRBJ2-2; 10 nucleotides line up with TRBD1. Trimming cost V 4 bases and J 2 bases; bases outside gene matches: 5. CDR1 and CDR2 from the germline V gene are SGHRS and YFSETQ. The CDR3 sequence is 16 residues long.